This T cell receptor beta chain was documented in a study of OX40 agonist ivuxolimab in advanced cancers. Looking at the study overall: Patients got intravenous ivuxolimab at 0.01 to 10 mg/kg every 2 weeks. The dose-escalation cohort was approximately 81% male, with a mean age of approximately 61 years, ranging about 23 to 79.

Sequencing was performed with immunoSEQ multiplex PCR; in TCRdb, only in-frame clones are kept and a portion is missing. Of more than 55,000 clones in the sample, over 75% are singletons; the top ten hold about 5%. Regarding the study as a whole: Clonal expansion was seen in CD4+ and CD8+ blood T cells by week 6 at 0.1 to 3.0 mg/kg. Mean expanded clone counts were higher in CD8+ than CD4+ T cells.

Germline assignment: CDR1 SQVTM and CDR2 ANQGSEA. V was clipped by 3 bases and J by 7 bases; unmatched bases: 8. This CDR3 contains 14 residues. A word on this clone: Its antigen is still unknown.

This sequence joins TRBV29-1 and TRBJ1-5; 8 bases map to TRBD1. The clonotype comes from an adult with an advanced solid tumor such as melanoma, head and neck, liver or kidney cancer. The source material was CD4+ or CD8+ T cells sorted from blood, sampled in a trial of the OX40 agonist ivuxolimab. The CDR3 bases are TGCAGCGTTGAGGACAGGGCTACTGGACAGCCCCAGCATTTT. Translation gives CSVEDRATGQPQHF.